Shown below are 29 T cell receptor beta chains from a single sample sequenced in a study of blood T cell repertoires in COVID-19. Some clones are missing from TCRdb's copy, which holds only in-frame ones; the method was immunoSEQ multiplex PCR. The repertoire holds approximately 310,000 clones, with roughly 87% as singletons. Sequences were obtained from peripheral blood. These receptors were obtained from a man aged 50-60 years with active or convalescent COVID-19.

This chain joins TRBV5-1 and TRBJ2-5, with TRBD1 matching 8 bases. The CDR3 runs to 16 residues. The germline gives CDR1 SGHRS, CDR2 YFSETQ. V dropped 0 bases and J dropped 0; count of bases not matched to a gene: 4. Here the CDR3 reads CASSLVRDRHQETQYF. The CDR3 DNA is TGCGCCAGCAGCTTGGTCCGGGACAGGCACCAAGAGACCCAGTACTTC.

The rearrangement uses TRBV6-2 or TRBV6-3 and TRBJ1-5; 10 bases line up with TRBD1. Germline V gene data show CDR1 as MNHEY and CDR2 as SVGEGT. V dropped 6 bases and J dropped 2; count of bases not matched to a gene: 4. The CDR3 contains 15 residues. CDR3 residues: CASSRGTGGNQPQHF. The CDR3 DNA follows: TGTGCCAGCAGCCGAGGGACAGGGGGCAATCAGCCCCAGCATTTT.

This clone has a single count. The chain employs TRBV9 and TRBJ2-1; TRBD2 agrees at 12 bases. Germline loops: CDR1 SGDLS, CDR2 YYNGEE. Germline trimming cut 4 bases from V and 5 bases from J; bases unmatched to any gene: 4. The CDR3 consists of 15 residues. Here the CDR3 reads CASSRLAGANNEQFF. CDR3 bases: TGTGCCAGCAGCCGACTAGCGGGGGCCAACAATGAGCAGTTCTTC.

The rearrangement links TRBV27 to TRBJ2-3; D gene unclear. The V end was cut by 0 bases, the J end by 1 base, with 11 bases between. The CDR3 extends over 16 amino acids. The germline gives CDR1 MNHEY, CDR2 SMNVEV (reference sequence). Written as DNA, the CDR3 is TGTGCCAGCAGTTTATCGTGGCTTCTTGGCACAGATACGCAGTATTTT. Its protein is CASSLSWLLGTDTQYF.

The V gene is TRBV4-3, the J gene TRBJ2-2; possible D gene TRBD2, 6 bases. The CDR3 has 17 amino acids. V lost 0 bases, J lost 1 base, and 12 bases lay in between. CDR1 is LGHNA, CDR2 YSLEER, per germline. The CDR3 loop reads CASSQDYTSKNTGELFF. CDR3 nucleotides: TGCGCCAGCAGCCAAGATTACACTAGCAAGAACACCGGGGAGCTGTTTTTT.

The chain recombines TRBV7-9 with TRBJ1-2; no clear D. CDR1 SEHNR and CDR2 FQNEAQ come from the germline V gene (reference sequence). This CDR3 region has 12 residues. Trimming left V 5 bases short and J 8 bases short, with 12 bases between. The DNA of the CDR3 is TGTGCCAGCAGCCCACCCCTCGGGGGCTACACCTTC. This sequence encodes CASSPPLGGYTF.

This chain joins TRBV7-3 and TRBJ2-7; D not certain. Germline CDR1 is SGHTA and CDR2 is FQGTGA. Trimming removed 0 bases from V and 0 bases from J, with 3 bases in between. The CDR3 totals 13 residues. This CDR3 is CASSLTASYEQYF. CDR3 bases: TGTGCCAGCAGCTTAACGGCCTCCTACGAGCAGTACTTC.

V usage is TRBV28 and J usage is TRBJ1-1; D is unresolved. V lost 6 bases, J lost 11 bases, and 13 bases lay in between. The CDR3 sequence is 11 residues long. Germline assignment: CDR1 MDHEN and CDR2 SYDVKM. The CDR3 is CASSLEGAAFF. CDR3 nucleotide sequence: TGTGCCAGCAGCCTGGAGGGAGCGGCTTTCTTT.

The rearrangement joins TRBV5-1 to TRBJ2-5, with D possibly matching TRBD2 (6 bases). This CDR3 region has 15 residues. Germline V CDR1 and CDR2: SGHRS, YFSETQ. V was shortened by 0 bases and J by 5 bases, with 14 bases between the two germline ends. The CDR3, as DNA: TGCGCCAGCAGCTTGGCCGGGCTAGCGCTGGAGACCCAGTACTTC. This translates into CASSLAGLALETQYF.

The J gene is TRBJ2-5, the V gene TRBV9, with D unresolved. The ends were cut back, 0 bases at V and 5 bases at J, with 11 bases in the middle. The CDR3 extends over 14 amino acids. CDR1 and CDR2 (germline): SGDLS, YYNGEE. CDR3 in DNA: TGTGCCAGCAGCGTAGGGCACCCCCCGGAGACCCAGTACTTC. It is translated as CASSVGHPPETQYF.

About this clone: Other DNA sequences in this specimen translate into the identical CDR3. The chain recombines TRBV27 with TRBJ1-5; 8 nucleotides match TRBD1. CDR1 is MNHEY, CDR2 SMNVEV, per germline (reference sequence). The CDR3 loop spans 15 amino acids. V trimming: 3 bases; J trimming: 4 bases; junction bases outside the gene matches: 5. CDR3 nucleotides: TGTGCCAGCAGTTTCGGTACAGGGGGAAATCAGCCCCAGCATTTT. As protein: CASSFGTGGNQPQHF.

This chain uses TRBV2 with TRBJ1-6, with a possible D match to TRBD1 (6 bases). This CDR3 is built from 16 residues. Germline V gene sequence: CDR1 SNHLY, CDR2 FYNNEI. Trimming took 1 base from V and 6 from J, leaving 13 bases between them. The CDR3 reads CASSEGWQGPNSPLHF. The CDR3 coding sequence is TGTGCCAGCAGTGAAGGGTGGCAGGGGCCTAATTCACCCCTCCACTTT.

The chain recombines TRBV9 with TRBJ1-1; 8 nucleotides agree with TRBD1. Trimming cost V 4 bases and J 11 bases; bases outside gene matches: 10. This CDR3 is 13 amino acids long. CDR1 and CDR2 from the germline V gene are SGDLS and YYNGEE. The CDR3 sequence is CASSPLRTGKAFF. In DNA, the CDR3 is TGTGCCAGCAGCCCCCTTCGGACAGGGAAGGCTTTCTTT.

For the CDR3, the DNA is TGTGCCAGCAGCAGGGGGCTGAACGAAAAACTGTTTTTT. The encoded protein is CASSRGLNEKLFF. The chain couples TRBV9 to TRBJ1-4; 7 nucleotides align to TRBD1. The length of the CDR3 is 13 residues. The germline CDR1 and CDR2 sequences are SGDLS and YYNGEE. V was pared by 4 bases and J by 8 bases, with 5 bases of the junction left unmatched.

CDR3 region: CASSLVPFYEQYF. The CDR3 nucleotides are TGTGCCAGCAGCTTGGTTCCGTTCTACGAGCAGTACTTC. The chain carries TRBV5-4 and TRBJ2-7; D ambiguous. CDR1 and CDR2 from the germline V gene are SGHNT and YYREEE (reference sequence). The CDR3 length is 13 residues. Trimming pared 0 bases from V and 3 bases from J, leaving 7 bases between.

The chain employs TRBV7-9 and TRBJ1-3, with D possibly TRBD1 on 5 matching bases. The germline V gene has CDR1 SEHNR and CDR2 FQNEAQ (reference sequence). The CDR3 extends over 15 amino acids. The germline V and J ends were trimmed by 5 bases and 0 bases, with 11 bases remaining between them. The CDR3 here is CASSPSRDSGNTIYF. The CDR3 coding sequence is TGTGCCAGCAGCCCCAGCAGGGACTCTGGAAACACCATATATTTT.

The CDR3 loop is CASSPSRSYNEQFF. CDR3 coding DNA: TGTGCCAGCAGTCCCTCCAGGTCCTACAATGAGCAGTTCTTC. J is TRBJ2-1 and V is TRBV27, with D unresolved. CDR3 length equals 14 residues. The V and J ends lost 5 bases and 1 base respectively, with 9 bases between them. From germline, CDR1 is MNHEY and CDR2 SMNVEV (reference sequence).

The sample holds one count of this clone. The J gene is TRBJ2-1, the V gene TRBV29-1; 7 nucleotides line up with TRBD1. In germline, CDR1 is SQVTM, CDR2 ANQGSEA. Trimming took 7 bases from V and 5 from J; bases not matched to a gene: 14. The CDR3 sequence is 15 residues long. CDR3 sequence: CSGLRTGTENNEQFF. The CDR3 region has the DNA TGCAGCGGACTCCGAACCGGGACAGAAAACAATGAGCAGTTCTTC.

V and J are TRBV21-1 and TRBJ1-5. TRBV21-1 is a pseudogene. CDR3 size: 18 residues. CDR3 amino acids: CASSKTSRRHISNQPQHF. The CDR3 region has the DNA TGTGCCAGCAGCAAAACATCTCGGAGGCACATTAGCAATCAGCCCCAGCATTTT.

The gene calls are TRBV7-9 and TRBJ1-3, with 7 bases lining up with TRBD1. V was clipped by 4 bases and J by 4 bases; unmatched bases: 4. The CDR3 runs 14 residues. In germline, CDR1 is SEHNR, CDR2 FQNEAQ (reference sequence). The CDR3 region has the DNA TGTGCCAGCAGCTGGGGACAGCGCGGAAACACCATATATTTT. Protein product: CASSWGQRGNTIYF.

This chain joins TRBV12-3 or TRBV12-4 and TRBJ1-1; D uncertain. CDR3 length equals 11 residues. Between the trimmed V and J ends, which lost 6 bases and 3 bases, there was a span of 5 bases. The CDR3 nucleotides read TGTGCCAGCAGATACTACACTGAAGCTTTCTTT. Its protein is CASRYYTEAFF.

Written as DNA, the CDR3 is TGTGCCAGCAGCCAAGAGCTGGACTACGCCTACGAGCAGTACTTC. As protein: CASSQELDYAYEQYF. The chain is built from TRBV4-2 and TRBJ2-7, with a tentative D call TRBD2 (6 bases). CDR3 length: 15 residues. Germline CDR1 is LGHNA and CDR2 is YNFKEQ. Trimming removed 0 bases at V and 2 bases at J, with 11 bases between.

CDR3 region: CASSLVPTGTEAFF. CDR3 bases: TGTGCCAGCAGCTTGGTCCCAACGGGCACTGAAGCTTTCTTT. The V call is TRBV5-6, the J call TRBJ1-1; the D is unclear. The CDR3 runs 14 residues. Per the germline V gene, CDR1 is SGHDT and CDR2 is YYEEEE. V was shortened by 0 bases and J by 4 bases, with 10 bases between the two germline ends.

This sequence joins TRBV5-6 and TRBJ2-1; 12 bases match TRBD1. The trim removed 0 bases at V and 8 bases at J, leaving 3 bases unmatched. CDR3 size: 15 residues. Germline V gene lookup returns CDR1 SGHDT and CDR2 YYEEEE. In DNA form, the CDR3 reads TGTGCCAGCAGCTTGGTGGGACAGGGGGCACATGAGCAGTTCTTC. It codes for CASSLVGQGAHEQFF.

The chain employs TRBV7-7 and TRBJ2-2; 8 bases agree with TRBD1. The ends lost 5 bases at V and 1 base at J; junction bases unmatched: 9. CDR1 and CDR2 (germline): SSHAT, FNYEAQ (reference sequence). The CDR3 is 17 residues long. As DNA, the CDR3 is TGTGCCAGCAGCCCCCGCGCCGGGACAGGGAACACCGGGGAGCTGTTTTTT. Encoded protein: CASSPRAGTGNTGELFF. Full variable domain (remainder filled in from reference TRBV7-7 and TRBJ2-2): GAGVSQSPRYKVTKRGQDVTLRCDPISSHATLYWYQQALGQGPEFLTYFNYEAQPDKSGLPSDRFSAERPEGSISTLTIQRTEQRDSAMYRCASSPRAGTGNTGELFFGEGSRLTVL.

This rearrangement joins TRBV19 to TRBJ1-4; weak D call: TRBD1 (5 bases). This CDR3 spans 14 amino acids. Germline V CDR1 and CDR2: LNHDA, SQIVND (reference sequence). Between the trimmed V and J ends, which lost 0 bases and 6 bases, there was a span of 8 bases. Here the CDR3 reads CASSIEGGDEKLFF. The CDR3 region has the DNA TGTGCCAGTAGTATAGAGGGGGGAGATGAAAAACTGTTTTTT.

This chain uses TRBV28 with TRBJ1-2; 8 nucleotides match TRBD1. This CDR3 has 14 amino acids. Germline trimming cut 6 bases from V and 3 bases from J; bases unmatched to any gene: 6. The V gene's germline CDR1 is MDHEN and CDR2 SYDVKM. The chain's CDR3 is CASRGTGRDYGYTF. In DNA, the CDR3 is TGTGCCAGCAGAGGGACAGGAAGGGACTATGGCTACACCTTC.

This clone appeared a single time. This rearrangement joins TRBV3-1 (or the pseudogene TRBV3-2) to TRBJ2-3; TRBD2 might be the D (6 bases). V lost 2 bases, J lost 2 bases, and 11 bases lay in between. The V gene's germline CDR1 is LGHDT and CDR2 YNNKEL (reference sequence). The CDR3 loop spans 15 amino acids. The CDR3 is CASSQLWEDTDTQYF. In nucleotides, the CDR3 is TGTGCCAGCAGCCAATTGTGGGAGGACACAGATACGCAGTATTTT.

The chain couples TRBV9 to TRBJ1-2; D possibly corresponds to TRBD1 (5 bases). Germline V gives CDR1 SGDLS, CDR2 YYNGEE. CDR3 length: 15 residues. With 4 bases removed from V and 4 bases from J, the gap between germline ends came to 17 bases. The chain's CDR3 is CASSSRHTQGYGYTF. The CDR3 nucleotides are TGTGCCAGCAGCTCCCGACATACTCAGGGCTATGGCTACACCTTC.